A selection of T cell receptor beta chains follows, all from one sample in a study of cytotoxic CD8 clonotypes in ibrutinib-treated CLL. Here immunoSEQ multiplex PCR was the method, and the copy in TCRdb shows in-frame clones only, minus some. The profile shows 85,000 or so clones, roughly 83% of them singletons. The input for sequencing was PBMCs, taken after 12 months of ibrutinib treatment. The source of these receptors is a human donor with chronic lymphocytic leukemia. Each CDR3 is given with its conserved first and last residue. A D gene is named only where the DNA matches it firmly. Size is omitted from some rows. Given values are once, few, many or a class for expanded clones.

v_gene	abundance	j_gene	d_gene	CDR3nt	CDR3aa
TRBV29-1	.	TRBJ2-4	TRBD2	TGCAGCGTGGGGCTCCGGGCGGGAGACATTCAGTACTTC	CSVGLRAGDIQYF
TRBV7-2	once	TRBJ1-2	.	TGTGCCAGCAGCGCTAGGACAGTGGTGATTGATGGCTACACCTTC	CASSARTVVIDGYTF
TRBV6-9	.	TRBJ1-3	.	TGTGCCCGCCGTTCAGAGGGGGGAAACACCATATATTTT	CARRSEGGNTIYF
TRBV6-6	.	TRBJ2-3	TRBD2	TGTGCCAGCAGTTCCGCAGCGGGAGGGAACACAGATACGCAGTATTTT	CASSSAAGGNTDTQYF
TRBV28	once	TRBJ1-2	TRBD1	TGTGCCAGCAGTCCCCCAGGGGGGAGGGAATATGGCTACACCTTC	CASSPPGGREYGYTF
TRBV29-1	.	TRBJ2-3	TRBD1	TGCAGCGTAATGGGACAGGAGGGGGGAAAAGATACGCAGTATTTT	CSVMGQEGGKDTQYF
TRBV5-1	.	TRBJ2-7	.	TGCGCCAGCAGCTGGGGGGACTCCAGCGGGGAGCAGTACTTC	CASSWGDSSGEQYF
TRBV5-6	.	TRBJ2-3	.	TGTGCCAGCAGCGGGACCCGTGGCCCCATCTGGACAGATACGCAGTATTTT	CASSGTRGPIWTDTQYF
TRBV4-1	.	TRBJ1-1	.	TGCGCCAGCAGCGGAGGGGGGAACACTGAAGCTTTCTTT	CASSGGGNTEAFF
TRBV7-9	.	TRBJ1-5	.	TGTGCCAGCAGCCCGATGGGGGCTCAGCCCCAGCATTTT	CASSPMGAQPQHF
TRBV7-3	.	TRBJ2-5	TRBD2	TGTGCCAGCAGCCCCGGGGGGGGTCGGGAGACCCAGTACTTC	CASSPGGGRETQYF
TRBV10-3	.	TRBJ1-1	.	TGTGCCATCAGTGACCCCCGGACGGGGATGAGCACTGAAGCTTTCTTT	CAISDPRTGMSTEAFF
TRBV7-9	few	TRBJ1-2	.	TGTGCCAGCGGGGACACTACTAACTATGGCTACACCTTC	CASGDTTNYGYTF
TRBV2	.	TRBJ2-1	TRBD2	TGTGCCACCTCCCGACTAGCGCTGGGGGAGCAGTTCTTC	CATSRLALGEQFF
TRBV19	.	TRBJ2-2	TRBD2	TGTGCCAGTAGTATAGATCATCCTAGCGGGAGTGCGGGGTACACCGGGGAGCTGTTTTTT	CASSIDHPSGSAGYTGELFF
TRBV28	.	TRBJ1-4	.	TGTGCCAGCAGTTTTCTCGGGGGGCGGCGGGATGAAAAACTGTTTTTT	CASSFLGGRRDEKLFF
TRBV28	.	TRBJ1-3	.	TGTGCCACCGATCGAGGAGGCTCTGGAAACACCATATATTTT	CATDRGGSGNTIYF
TRBV14	.	TRBJ2-1	.	TGTGCCAGCAGCCGCCCGGGAATCCACAATGAGCAGTTCTTC	CASSRPGIHNEQFF
TRBV28	.	TRBJ2-5	TRBD2	TGTGCCAGCAGTTTAAGCTACCGGGGCGGGAGTGAGACCCAGTACTTC	CASSLSYRGGSETQYF
TRBV28	.	TRBJ1-2	.	TGTGCCAGCAGTTCCGAAACAGCTAACTATGGCTACACCTTC	CASSSETANYGYTF
TRBV11-3	few	TRBJ2-7	TRBD1	TGTGCCAGCAGCGGTCGGACAGGGGGCCACGAGCAGTACTTC	CASSGRTGGHEQYF
TRBV18	.	TRBJ1-4	.	TGTGCCAGCTCACCCCCCAACTCCTTTGCAACTAATGAAAAACTGTTTTTT	CASSPPNSFATNEKLFF
TRBV6-5	.	TRBJ2-7	TRBD1	TGTGCCAGCAGTTACCATGGACAGGGGGCGCGGGAGCAGTACTTC	CASSYHGQGAREQYF
TRBV5-1	.	TRBJ2-7	.	TGCGCCAGCAGCTCGGCGCGCTCAAGCTCCTACGAGCAGTACTTC	CASSSARSSSYEQYF
TRBV11-2	.	TRBJ2-7	.	TGTGCCAGCAGCTTTTATGGCAGCTCCTACGAGCAGTACTTC	CASSFYGSSYEQYF
TRBV14	.	TRBJ2-3	TRBD2	TGTGCCAGCAGCCAACGACTAGCGGGAGGAGATACGCAGTATTTT	CASSQRLAGGDTQYF
TRBV6-6	.	TRBJ2-2	.	TGTGCCAGCAGTTACAGAGGCAGGACCGGGGAGCTGTTTTTT	CASSYRGRTGELFF
TRBV18	.	TRBJ1-5	.	TGTGCCAGCTCTCCCGACATTAGCAATCAGCCCCAGCATTTT	CASSPDISNQPQHF
TRBV11-2	.	TRBJ2-7	.	TGTGCCAGCAGCCCTATCAATCGCCCAATCAAGGGGGAGGGCTACGAGCAGTACTTC	CASSPINRPIKGEGYEQYF
TRBV7-2	.	TRBJ2-3	.	TGTGCCAGCAGCTTAGCCATAGCGGATACGCAGTATTTT	CASSLAIADTQYF
TRBV7-2	.	TRBJ2-2	.	TGTGCCAGCGGGTCGGCCGCGAACACCGGGGAGCTGTTTTTT	CASGSAANTGELFF
TRBV29-1	.	TRBJ2-5	.	TGCAGCGTTGTACTACACCAAGAGACCCAGTACTTC	CSVVLHQETQYF
TRBV7-2	.	TRBJ1-2	TRBD1	TGTGCCAGCAGCAACGCACAGGGGGCCTCCTATGGCTACACCTTC	CASSNAQGASYGYTF
TRBV4-3	.	TRBJ2-5	.	TGCGCCAGCAGCCAAGATGGGGGCCCCCAGTACTTC	CASSQDGGPQYF
TRBV19	.	TRBJ1-6	.	TGTGCCAGTAGCCGACGGACCGGCGCCGGGGATTCACCCCTCCACTTT	CASSRRTGAGDSPLHF
TRBV11-1	.	TRBJ2-1	TRBD1	TGTGCCAGCAGCTGGGGCAGGGGGTGGGGCTCGGGCCTCAATGAGCAGTTCTTC	CASSWGRGWGSGLNEQFF
TRBV18	.	TRBJ2-1	TRBD2	TGTGCCAGCTCACCATGGGGGGGAAGCTCCTACAATGAGCAGTTCTTC	CASSPWGGSSYNEQFF
TRBV28	once	TRBJ1-4	TRBD1	TGTGCCAGCAGCCCGGGACAGCAGAATGAAAAACTGTTTTTT	CASSPGQQNEKLFF
TRBV7-9	.	TRBJ2-5	TRBD1	TGTGCCAGCAGCCGACAGGGGGCCGGGGAGACCCAGTACTTC	CASSRQGAGETQYF
TRBV6-5	.	TRBJ1-2	.	TGTGCCAGCAGTTATTCAGGAGCCTACACCTTC	CASSYSGAYTF
TRBV5-4	.	TRBJ1-1	TRBD1	TGTGCCAGCAGCTTGGAGGGGGCGATGCGGGCTTTCTTT	CASSLEGAMRAFF
TRBV6-1	medium-sized	TRBJ2-7	.	TGTGCCACGGGGCCCTGGGGGGTTCTCGAGCAGTACTTC	CATGPWGVLEQYF
TRBV2	.	TRBJ2-2	TRBD1	TGTGCCAGCAGTGGGGACAGGGGGACCGGGGAGCTGTTTTTT	CASSGDRGTGELFF
TRBV19	.	TRBJ2-6	.	TGTGCCAGTAGTACGATTACCTCTGGGGCCAACGTCCTGACTTTC	CASSTITSGANVLTF
TRBV5-4	.	TRBJ2-2	.	TGTGCCAGCAGCTGGGCCCGGGGGGCGGACACCGGGGAGCTGTTTTTT	CASSWARGADTGELFF
TRBV28	once	TRBJ1-1	.	TGTGCCAGCGATAGGAGGGACTCGGAAGCTTTCTTT	CASDRRDSEAFF
TRBV6-1	.	TRBJ1-4	.	TGTGCCAGCAGTGAATCCAGGGGTAATGAAAAACTGTTTTTT	CASSESRGNEKLFF
TRBV7-2	.	TRBJ1-5	TRBD1	TGTGCCAGCAGCCGGGATACAGGGGGCAATCAGCCCCAGCATTTT	CASSRDTGGNQPQHF
TRBV6-6	.	TRBJ1-2	TRBD1	TGTGCCAGCAGACCCCCGGGACAGGGGGTTGGTGGCTACACCTTC	CASRPPGQGVGGYTF
TRBV29-1	.	TRBJ2-7	TRBD2	TGCAGCGCGGTAGCGGGGGCCTACGAGCAGTACTTC	CSAVAGAYEQYF
TRBV11-3	once	TRBJ2-3	.	TGTGCCAGCAGCTTAGGGTCAGCGGGCGGTGAGGATACGCAGTATTTT	CASSLGSAGGEDTQYF
TRBV27	once	TRBJ1-2	.	TGTGCCAGCAGTTCCCCCAGGGAAGGATATGGCTACACCTTC	CASSSPREGYGYTF
TRBV6-6	once	TRBJ1-2	.	TGTGCCAGCGGGGGGAGTTGGTACGGCTACACCTTC	CASGGSWYGYTF
TRBV11-3	.	TRBJ2-1	TRBD2	TGTGCCAGCAGCTTAGAAGGGACTAGCGGGTCATACAATGAGCAGTTCTTC	CASSLEGTSGSYNEQFF
TRBV19	.	TRBJ1-3	.	TGTGCCAGTAGTCTCCGACGTAACACCATATATTTT	CASSLRRNTIYF
TRBV7-9	.	TRBJ2-4	.	TGTGCCAGCAGCTCCGTGTTGAGCGCCAAAAACATTCAGTACTTC	CASSSVLSAKNIQYF
TRBV25-1	.	TRBJ1-2	.	TGTGCCAGCAGTGCCCAGGGTCCCTTCTATGGCTACACCTTC	CASSAQGPFYGYTF
TRBV28	.	TRBJ1-1	.	TGTGCCAGCACCCAACAGAACACTGAAGCTTTCTTT	CASTQQNTEAFF